This T cell receptor beta chain appears in the sequencing data of a study of CD8 T cells in Susac syndrome (dated by TCRdb to about 2019). For the study in its entirety: Whether CD8+ T cell activation and differentiation in Susac syndrome was antigen driven was tested using repertoire sequencing. CD8+ T cell repertoire clonality was compared between 11 to 12 healthy donors, approximately 14 Susac syndrome patients and roughly 15 multiple sclerosis patients. Study-wide conclusions, independent of this receptor: The study acknowledged that relatively few individuals were included in the TCR sequencing and HLA analysis.

V is cut back by 4 bases and J by 6 bases, with 8 bases in the junction unmatched. Per the germline V gene, SGHRS is the CDR1 and YFSETQ is the CDR2. The CDR3 holds 15 amino acids from the cysteine to the phenylalanine. The DNA shown is the 45-base CDR3, in frame from base 1. RNA was extracted with the RNeasy kit and roughly 0.5 to 1 ug was reverse transcribed using random hexamers. The immunoSEQ multiplex PCR assay, which covers 54 Vbeta and 13 Jbeta segments, was used to amplify TCR beta CDR3 regions. To correct PCR amplification bias, a synthetic template baseline was used for both primer optimization and computational correction. In the original analysis: Reads were annotated to V, D and J genes per IMGT and analyzed with immunoSEQ Analyzer, keeping only productive sequences. To calculate clonality, Shannon entropy was normalized by log2 of the number of productive unique sequences and then subtracted from one. Public and private clones were assessed among the 100 most prevalent clones of each patient and control. Clones were defined as Susac-specific when absent from the healthy and MS cohorts, from fewer than 1,200 published viral clones and from other ImmuneACCESS disease sequences. Through fastp at Q25 and MiXCR, TCRdb rebuilt clones from the public reads, retaining in-frame beta chains. Rows are unified per CDR3 protein, each entry keeping the most common DNA and genes. It is TCRdb's table, rather than the study itself, that gives the V and J calls and clone size. The sample contains some 120,000 distinct CDR3 sequences, approximately 89% of them found a single time. In total, the top ten clones hold around 0.24% of the sample.

This clonotype has only one observation. This receptor's antigen is unknown. No base quality information exists; no much larger clone differs at one position. Weak support is all one read offers. Peripheral blood CD8+ and CD4+ T cells from healthy donors, Susac syndrome patients and multiple sclerosis patients were profiled using high-throughput TCR beta sequencing. Multiple sclerosis controls were treatment-naive patients with stable or active relapsing-remitting disease fulfilling revised McDonald criteria. Bulk CD8+ and CD4+ T cells were purified magnetically by negative isolation, whereas CD8+ TEMRA cells were enriched by FACS. Blood was drawn into EDTA tubes, processed within 24 hours, and PBMCs were isolated by density gradient centrifugation. PBMCs intended for TCR sequencing were frozen in liquid nitrogen and were later thawed in a 37 degrees C water bath. The sorted or isolated CD4+, CD8+ and CD8+ TEMRA cells reached a purity of at least 90%.

This TCR derives from a human donor with multiple sclerosis. Sequenced sample: CD8+ T cells from PBMCs. This receptor chain uses TRBV5-1 and TRBJ2-1, with 9 central nucleotides matching TRBD2. The bases are TGCGCCAGCAGCCCGACTAGCGGTCCAGGCAATGAGCAGTTCTTC. It is translated as CASSPTSGPGNEQFF.